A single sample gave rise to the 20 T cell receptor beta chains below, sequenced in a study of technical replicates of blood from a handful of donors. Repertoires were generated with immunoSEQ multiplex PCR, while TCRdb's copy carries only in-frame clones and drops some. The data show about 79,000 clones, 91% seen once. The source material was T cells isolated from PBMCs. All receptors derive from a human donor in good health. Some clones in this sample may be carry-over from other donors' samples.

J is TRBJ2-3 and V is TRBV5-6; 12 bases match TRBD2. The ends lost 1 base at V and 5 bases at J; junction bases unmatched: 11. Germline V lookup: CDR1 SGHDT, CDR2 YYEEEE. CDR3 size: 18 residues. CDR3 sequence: CASSLLLAGGQLRDTQYF. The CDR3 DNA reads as TGTGCCAGCAGCTTGTTGCTAGCGGGAGGGCAATTGAGAGATACGCAGTATTTT.

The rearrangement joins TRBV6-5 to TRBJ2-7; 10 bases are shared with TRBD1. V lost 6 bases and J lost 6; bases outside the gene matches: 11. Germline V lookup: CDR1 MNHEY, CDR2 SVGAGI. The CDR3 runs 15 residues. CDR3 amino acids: CASRAGTGAHGEQYF. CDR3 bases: TGTGCCAGCAGGGCCGGGACAGGGGCCCATGGCGAGCAGTACTTC.

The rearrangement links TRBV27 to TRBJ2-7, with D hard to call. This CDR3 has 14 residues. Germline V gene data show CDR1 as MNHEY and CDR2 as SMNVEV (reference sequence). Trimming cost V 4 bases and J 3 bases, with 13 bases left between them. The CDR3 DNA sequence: TGTGCCAGCAGTTCCGTGTTGGTCAGCTACGAGCAGTACTTC. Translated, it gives CASSSVLVSYEQYF.

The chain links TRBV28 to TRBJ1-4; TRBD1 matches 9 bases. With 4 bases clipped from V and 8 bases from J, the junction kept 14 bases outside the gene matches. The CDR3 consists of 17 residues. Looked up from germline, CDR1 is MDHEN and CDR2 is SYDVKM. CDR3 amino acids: CASSSGLTGTGIEKLFF. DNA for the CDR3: TGTGCCAGCAGTTCCGGGCTTACCGGGACAGGGATCGAAAAACTGTTTTTT.

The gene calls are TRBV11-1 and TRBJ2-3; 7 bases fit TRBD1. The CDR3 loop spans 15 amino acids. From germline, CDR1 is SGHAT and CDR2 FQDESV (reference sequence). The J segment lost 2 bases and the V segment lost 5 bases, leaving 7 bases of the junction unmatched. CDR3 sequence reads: CASSATGALTDTQYF. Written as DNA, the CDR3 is TGTGCCAGCAGCGCTACAGGGGCCCTCACAGATACGCAGTATTTT.

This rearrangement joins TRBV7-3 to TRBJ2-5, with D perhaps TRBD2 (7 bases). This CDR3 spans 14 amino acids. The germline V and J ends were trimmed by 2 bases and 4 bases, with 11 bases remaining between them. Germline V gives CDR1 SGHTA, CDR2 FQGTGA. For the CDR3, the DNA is TGTGCCAGCAGCTTAGTGGGAGGGGGAGAGACCCAGTACTTC. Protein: CASSLVGGGETQYF.

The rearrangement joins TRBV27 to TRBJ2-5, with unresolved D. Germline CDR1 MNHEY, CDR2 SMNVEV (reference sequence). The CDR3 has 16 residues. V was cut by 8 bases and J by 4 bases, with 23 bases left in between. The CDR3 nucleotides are TGTGCCAGCTCAACAGTTAACAGCCACCCCCCAGAGACCCAGTACTTC. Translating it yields CASSTVNSHPPETQYF.

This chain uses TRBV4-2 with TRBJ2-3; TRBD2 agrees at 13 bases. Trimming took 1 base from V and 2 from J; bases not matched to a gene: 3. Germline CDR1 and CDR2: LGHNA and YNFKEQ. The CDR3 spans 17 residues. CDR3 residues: CASSQGTSGRNTDTQYF. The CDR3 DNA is TGTGCCAGCAGCCAAGGGACTAGCGGGAGAAACACAGATACGCAGTATTTT.

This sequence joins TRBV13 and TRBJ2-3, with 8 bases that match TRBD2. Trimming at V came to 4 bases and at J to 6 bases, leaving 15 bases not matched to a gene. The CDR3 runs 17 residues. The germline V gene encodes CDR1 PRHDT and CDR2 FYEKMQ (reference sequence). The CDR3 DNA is TGTGCCAGCAGCTACCTCCCGCCGGGACTAGGGAGGGATACGCAGTATTTT. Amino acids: CASSYLPPGLGRDTQYF.

CDR3 bases: TGTGCCAGCAGTTTGGGACTAGCGGGGCTGACCGGGGAGCTGTTTTTT. Translating it yields CASSLGLAGLTGELFF. The V call is TRBV27, the J call TRBJ2-2, with 13 bases aligning to TRBD2. This CDR3 has 16 residues. Germline values: CDR1 MNHEY, CDR2 SMNVEV (reference sequence). Germline trimming cut 3 bases from V and 5 bases from J; bases unmatched to any gene: 3.

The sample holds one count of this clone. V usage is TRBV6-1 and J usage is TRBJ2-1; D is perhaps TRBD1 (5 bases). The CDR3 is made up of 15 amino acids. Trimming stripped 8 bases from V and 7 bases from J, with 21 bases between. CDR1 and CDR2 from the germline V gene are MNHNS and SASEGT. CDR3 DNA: TGTGCCAGCCGCCCCTTACGGGCAGGGTCTAATGAGCAGTTCTTC. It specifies CASRPLRAGSNEQFF.

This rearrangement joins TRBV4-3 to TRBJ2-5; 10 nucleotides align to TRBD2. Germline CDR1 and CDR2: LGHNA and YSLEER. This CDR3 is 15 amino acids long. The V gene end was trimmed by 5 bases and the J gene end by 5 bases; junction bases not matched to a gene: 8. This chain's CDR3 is CASSASSGSYETQYF. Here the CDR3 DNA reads TGCGCCAGCAGCGCCTCTAGCGGGAGTTACGAGACCCAGTACTTC.

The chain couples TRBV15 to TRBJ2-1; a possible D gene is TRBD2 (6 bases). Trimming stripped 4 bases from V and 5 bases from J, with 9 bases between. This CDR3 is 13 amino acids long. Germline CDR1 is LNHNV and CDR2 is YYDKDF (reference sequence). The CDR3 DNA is TGTGCCACCAGCATAGCGGAAAACAATGAGCAGTTCTTC. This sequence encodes CATSIAENNEQFF.

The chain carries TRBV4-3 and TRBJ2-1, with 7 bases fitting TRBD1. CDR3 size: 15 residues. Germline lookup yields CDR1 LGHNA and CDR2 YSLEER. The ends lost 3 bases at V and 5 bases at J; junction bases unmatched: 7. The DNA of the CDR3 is TGCGCCAGCAGCCACCTCGACAGGGACGACAATGAGCAGTTCTTC. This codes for CASSHLDRDDNEQFF.

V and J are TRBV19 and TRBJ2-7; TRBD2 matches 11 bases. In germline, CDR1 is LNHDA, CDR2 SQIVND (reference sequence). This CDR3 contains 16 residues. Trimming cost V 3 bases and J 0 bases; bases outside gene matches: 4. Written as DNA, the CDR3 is TGTGCCAGTAGTATGCGTCTAGCGGGGGGCTCCTACGAGCAGTACTTC. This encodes CASSMRLAGGSYEQYF.

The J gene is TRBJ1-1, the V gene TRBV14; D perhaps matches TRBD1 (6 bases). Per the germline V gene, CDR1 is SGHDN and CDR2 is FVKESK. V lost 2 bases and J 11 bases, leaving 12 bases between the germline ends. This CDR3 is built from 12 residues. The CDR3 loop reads CASSQNRVVAFF. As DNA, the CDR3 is TGTGCCAGCAGCCAAAACAGGGTTGTCGCTTTCTTT.

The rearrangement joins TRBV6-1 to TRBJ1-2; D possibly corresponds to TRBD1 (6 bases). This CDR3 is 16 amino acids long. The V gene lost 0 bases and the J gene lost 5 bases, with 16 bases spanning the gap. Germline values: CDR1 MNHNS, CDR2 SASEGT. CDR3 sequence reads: CASSEALQGSGYGYTF. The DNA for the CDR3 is TGTGCCAGCAGTGAAGCGCTTCAGGGGTCAGGATATGGCTACACCTTC.

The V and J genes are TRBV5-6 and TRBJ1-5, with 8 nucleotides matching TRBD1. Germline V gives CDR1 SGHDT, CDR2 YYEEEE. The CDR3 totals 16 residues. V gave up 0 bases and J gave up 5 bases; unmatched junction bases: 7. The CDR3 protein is CASSLGTGIKDQPQHF. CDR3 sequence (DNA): TGTGCCAGCAGCTTGGGGACAGGGATCAAAGATCAGCCCCAGCATTTT. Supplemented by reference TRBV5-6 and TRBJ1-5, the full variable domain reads DAGVTQSPTHLIKTRGQQVTLRCSPKSGHDTVSWYQQALGQGPQFIFQYYEEEERQRGNFPDRFSGHQFPNYSSELNVNALLLGDSALYLCASSLGTGIKDQPQHFGDGTRLSIL.

The CDR3 DNA sequence: TGTGCCAGCAGCTCAGGGGTAACCGGGGAGCTGTTTTTT. As protein: CASSSGVTGELFF. This chain joins TRBV7-3 and TRBJ2-2; D possibly corresponds to TRBD1 (6 bases). The CDR3 runs 13 residues. V lost 4 bases and J lost 5, with 8 bases in between. Germline V CDR1 and CDR2: SGHTA, FQGTGA.

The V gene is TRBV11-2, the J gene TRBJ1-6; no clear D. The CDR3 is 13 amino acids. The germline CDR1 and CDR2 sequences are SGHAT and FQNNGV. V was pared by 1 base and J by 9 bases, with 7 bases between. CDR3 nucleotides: TGTGCCAGCAGCTTAGGGGCAAGTTCACCCCTCCACTTT. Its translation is CASSLGASSPLHF.